Each of the 20 T cell receptor beta chains below was sequenced from the same sample in a study of cytomegalovirus exposure and HLA in healthy donors. Vbeta (60) and Jbeta (13) primers were used in the PCR. Assay: immunoSEQ multiplex PCR; the TCRdb copy retains only in-frame clones and omits some. The sample shows some 200,000 clones, around 78% of them seen only once. Sequencing input: PBMCs. The receptors here all came from a woman in her 30s in good health and CMV-seropositive.

The chain couples TRBV28 to TRBJ1-1, with 8 bases identical to TRBD1. J was trimmed by 2 bases and V by 3 bases; bases with no gene match: 2. Germline V CDR1 and CDR2: MDHEN, SYDVKM. This CDR3 has 14 residues. This chain's CDR3 is CASSLTGDNTEAFF. DNA of the CDR3: TGTGCCAGCAGTTTGACAGGGGACAACACTGAAGCTTTCTTT.

The V call is TRBV6-5, the J call TRBJ2-7; D is perhaps TRBD1 (6 bases). In germline, CDR1 is MNHEY, CDR2 SVGAGI. V was pared by 0 bases and J by 2 bases, with 14 bases between. The CDR3 is 16 amino acids. Written as DNA, the CDR3 is TGTGCCAGCAGTTACTCAAGGGGGTTCTCGACCTACGAGCAGTACTTC. This codes for CASSYSRGFSTYEQYF.

The chain links TRBV28 to TRBJ1-2; D is undetermined. The CDR3 sequence is 14 residues long. Trimming removed 3 bases at V and 5 bases at J, with 13 bases between. Germline V lookup: CDR1 MDHEN, CDR2 SYDVKM. The CDR3 region is CASSFNGPQYGYTF. CDR3 in DNA: TGTGCCAGCAGTTTCAATGGGCCTCAATATGGCTACACCTTC.

The V call is TRBV4-3, the J call TRBJ2-2; 7 bases agree with TRBD1. The CDR3 is made up of 15 amino acids. Trimming cost V 1 base and J 4 bases; bases outside gene matches: 3. Germline lookup yields CDR1 LGHNA and CDR2 YSLEER. CDR3 residues: CASSQVRGSTGELFF. In DNA form, the CDR3 reads TGCGCCAGCAGCCAAGTCAGGGGGAGCACCGGGGAGCTGTTTTTT.

The CDR3 loop reads CASSQEEGTGNYEQYF. The CDR3 DNA reads TGCGCCAGCAGCCAAGAGGAGGGGACAGGGAACTACGAGCAGTACTTC. The genes are TRBV4-1 and TRBJ2-7; 9 bases are a match to TRBD1. Germline V gives CDR1 MGHRA, CDR2 YSYEKL. The ends lost 0 bases at V and 3 bases at J; junction bases unmatched: 6. The CDR3 extends over 16 amino acids.

CDR3: CASSLLGRRGLFF. The DNA for the CDR3 is TGTGCCAGCAGCTTACTTGGACGCAGGGGTCTGTTTTTT. V usage is TRBV7-2 and J usage is TRBJ1-4, with D maybe TRBD1 (6 bases). This CDR3 has 13 residues. Germline CDR1 is SGHTA and CDR2 is FQGNSA. V lost 2 bases and J lost 14, with 15 bases in between.

This chain uses TRBV28 with TRBJ1-2, with D perhaps matching TRBD1 (5 bases). Per the germline V gene, CDR1 is MDHEN and CDR2 is SYDVKM. V was shortened by 3 bases and J by 4 bases, with 12 bases between the two germline ends. The CDR3 spans 14 residues. In nucleotides, the CDR3 is TGTGCCAGCAGTTTGGGCAGGGAGGGCTATGGCTACACCTTC. It specifies CASSLGREGYGYTF.

J is TRBJ2-3 and V is TRBV5-4, with 7 bases identical to TRBD1. The germline V gene has CDR1 SGHNT and CDR2 YYREEE (reference sequence). V lost 1 base, J lost 6 bases, and 2 bases stayed unmatched. The CDR3 consists of 13 residues. The CDR3 DNA is TGTGCCAGCAGCTTGACAGGGGTCGATACGCAGTATTTT. This codes for CASSLTGVDTQYF.

The CDR3 loop is CAWSVFLGDRVLLRKIGYTF. The CDR3 nucleotides read TGTGCCTGGAGTGTATTTTTAGGCGACAGGGTCTTACTTCGGAAAATTGGCTACACCTTC. The chain combines TRBV30 with TRBJ1-2, with TRBD1 matching 7 bases. This CDR3 is 20 amino acids long. V lost 0 bases, J lost 7 bases, and 26 bases stayed unmatched. Germline V gene data show CDR1 as GTSNPN and CDR2 as SVGIG (reference sequence).

V gene TRBV5-1 combines with J gene TRBJ2-7; a possible D gene is TRBD2 (5 bases). Germline CDR1 and CDR2: SGHRS and YFSETQ. The germline V and J ends were trimmed by 5 bases and 6 bases, with 18 bases remaining between them. There are 14 residues in the CDR3. In DNA form, the CDR3 reads TGCGCCAGCAGGGAGGAAGCCATGAGCACCGAGCAGTACTTC. Amino acid sequence: CASREEAMSTEQYF. Full variable domain (outside the CDR3, taken from reference TRBV5-1 and TRBJ2-7): KAGVTQTPRYLIKTRGQQVTLSCSPISGHRSVSWYQQTPGQGLQFLFEYFSETQRNKGNFPGRFSGRQFSNSRSEMNVSTLELGDSALYLCASREEAMSTEQYFGPGTRLTVT.

This chain joins TRBV30 and TRBJ2-2; possible D gene TRBD2, 6 bases. Trimming shortened V by 5 bases and J by 6 bases, and 13 bases separated the two germline ends. The CDR3 consists of 13 residues. Per the germline V gene, CDR1 is GTSNPN and CDR2 is SVGIG (reference sequence). CDR3 sequence reads: CAWGKLASGELFF. The CDR3, as DNA: TGTGCCTGGGGTAAACTAGCATCCGGGGAGCTGTTTTTT.

Concerning this clone itself: This likely came from a read error, as a far larger clone is one base away. The chain joins TRBV9 to TRBJ2-5; perhaps TRBD1 as D (6 bases). The DNA end is a closer match to TRBJ2-7, so the J assignment may be wrong. The CDR3 has 14 residues. Germline loops: CDR1 SGDLS, CDR2 YYNGEE. As DNA, the CDR3 is TGTGTCAGCAGCGTATCCAGGGGCTCCTACGAGCAGTACTTC. Translated, it gives CVSSVSRGSYEQYF.

The V gene is TRBV5-1, the J gene TRBJ2-2, with D maybe TRBD2 (6 bases). Trimming left V 0 bases short and J 2 bases short, with 11 bases between. CDR1 and CDR2 from the germline V gene are SGHRS and YFSETQ. The CDR3 extends over 16 amino acids. The CDR3 bases are TGCGCCAGCAGCTTGGGACGGGAGATTAACACCGGGGAGCTGTTTTTT. Protein product: CASSLGREINTGELFF.

The chain uses TRBV5-1 and TRBJ1-1; possibly TRBD1 for D (6 bases). The V end lost 10 bases, the J end lost 0 bases, and 16 bases lay between the germline ends. Germline V CDR1 and CDR2: SGHRS, YFSETQ. CDR3 size: 14 residues. The chain's CDR3 is CASRGGVLNTEAFF. The CDR3 DNA reads as TGCGCCTCCCGAGGGGGGGTCCTGAACACTGAAGCTTTCTTT.

The chain employs TRBV4-1 and TRBJ1-5; no firm D call. Germline loops: CDR1 MGHRA, CDR2 YSYEKL. The length of the CDR3 is 15 residues. The ends were cut back, 1 base at V and 0 bases at J, with 7 bases in the middle. CDR3 sequence: CASSQVHGSNQPQHF. In nucleotides, the CDR3 is TGCGCCAGCAGCCAAGTTCACGGTAGCAATCAGCCCCAGCATTTT.

Only one count was recorded for this clone. V and J are TRBV5-1 and TRBJ2-5; 7 nucleotides match TRBD1. V shed 0 bases and J 4 bases; nucleotides not matched to a gene: 3. The CDR3 runs 14 residues. Looked up from germline, CDR1 is SGHRS and CDR2 is YFSETQ. Written as DNA, the CDR3 is TGCGCCAGCAGCTTGGTAGGGGGCGGAGAGACCCAGTACTTC. Its translation: CASSLVGGGETQYF.

The rearrangement links TRBV27 to TRBJ2-7; no definite D call. The CDR3 consists of 13 residues. Trimming took off 3 bases at V and 4 bases at J, with 10 bases between the two ends. Germline loops: CDR1 MNHEY, CDR2 SMNVEV (reference sequence). The CDR3 loop is CASSFRQPYEQYF. The CDR3 nucleotides read TGTGCCAGCAGTTTCAGGCAGCCGTACGAGCAGTACTTC.

The gene calls are TRBV2 and TRBJ1-6, with D possibly TRBD1 on 5 matching bases. Trimming pared 9 bases from V and 4 bases from J, leaving 16 bases between. CDR1 SNHLY and CDR2 FYNNEI come from the germline V gene. The CDR3 is 15 amino acids. CDR3 amino acids: CASTQAATYNSPLHF. CDR3 in DNA: TGTGCCAGTACACAGGCTGCCACTTATAATTCACCCCTCCACTTT.

The chain links TRBV5-1 to TRBJ2-7, with 7 nucleotides matching TRBD1. V was pared by 3 bases and J by 5 bases, with 8 bases of the junction left unmatched. The CDR3 has 14 residues. Germline V gene sequence: CDR1 SGHRS, CDR2 YFSETQ. The CDR3 DNA is TGCGCCAGCAGCTGGCTGGGACAGTTAGACGAGCAGTACTTC. Its translation: CASSWLGQLDEQYF.

This chain uses TRBV9 with TRBJ2-1, with D tentatively TRBD1 (7 bases). V lost 0 bases and J 5 bases, leaving 12 bases between the germline ends. There are 15 residues in the CDR3. Germline V gene data show CDR1 as SGDLS and CDR2 as YYNGEE. CDR3 sequence (DNA): TGTGCCAGCAGCGTAGTGCCAGGGGGGCACAATGAGCAGTTCTTC. It is translated as CASSVVPGGHNEQFF.